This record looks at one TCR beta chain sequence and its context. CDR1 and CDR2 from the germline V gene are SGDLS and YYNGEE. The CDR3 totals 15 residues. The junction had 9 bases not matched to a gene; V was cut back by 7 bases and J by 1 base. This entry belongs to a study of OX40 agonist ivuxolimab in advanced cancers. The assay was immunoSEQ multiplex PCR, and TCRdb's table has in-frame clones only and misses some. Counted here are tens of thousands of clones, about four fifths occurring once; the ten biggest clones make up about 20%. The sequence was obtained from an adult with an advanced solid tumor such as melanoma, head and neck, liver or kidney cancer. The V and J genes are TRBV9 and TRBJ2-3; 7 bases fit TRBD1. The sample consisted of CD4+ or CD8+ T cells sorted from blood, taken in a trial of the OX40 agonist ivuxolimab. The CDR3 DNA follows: TGTGCCAGCGGGATGACAGGGTCGGGCACAGATACGCAGTATTTT. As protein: CASGMTGSGTDTQYF.